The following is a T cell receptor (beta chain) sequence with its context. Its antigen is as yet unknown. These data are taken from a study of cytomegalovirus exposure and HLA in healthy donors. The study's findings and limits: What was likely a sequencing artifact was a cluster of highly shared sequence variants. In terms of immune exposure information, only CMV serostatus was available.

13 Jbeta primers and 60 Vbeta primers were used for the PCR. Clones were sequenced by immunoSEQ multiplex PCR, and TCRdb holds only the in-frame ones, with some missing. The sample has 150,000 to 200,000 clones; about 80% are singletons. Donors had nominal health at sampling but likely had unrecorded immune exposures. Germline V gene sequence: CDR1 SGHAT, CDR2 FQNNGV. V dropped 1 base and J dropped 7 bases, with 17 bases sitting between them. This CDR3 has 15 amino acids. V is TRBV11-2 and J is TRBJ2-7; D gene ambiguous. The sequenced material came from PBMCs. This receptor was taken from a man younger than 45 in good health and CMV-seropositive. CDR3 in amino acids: CASSLVAGSMQEQYF. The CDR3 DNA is TGTGCCAGCAGCTTAGTGGCAGGCTCAATGCAGGAGCAGTACTTC. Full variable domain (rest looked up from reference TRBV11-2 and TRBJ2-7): EAGVAQSPRYKIIEKRQSVAFWCNPISGHATLYWYQQILGQGPKLLIQFQNNGVVDDSQLPKDRFSAERLKGVDSTLKIQPAKLEDSAVYLCASSLVAGSMQEQYFGPGTRLTVT.